A single sample is the source of the 15 T cell receptor beta chains below, sequenced in a study of blood T cell repertoires in COVID-19. This table comes from immunoSEQ multiplex PCR, and its TCRdb copy is limited to in-frame clones, with some not included. This sample has 60,000 to 70,000 clones, with approximately 83% found just once. Sequencing input: peripheral blood. The source of these receptors is a woman in her sixties with acute or convalescent COVID-19.

The chain uses TRBV19 and TRBJ2-7; 8 bases agree with TRBD2. V gave up 5 bases and J gave up 6 bases; unmatched junction bases: 21. This CDR3 has 18 amino acids. Germline assignment: CDR1 LNHDA and CDR2 SQIVND (reference sequence). This CDR3 reads CASSSRVHSGTRDREQYF. The CDR3 DNA reads as TGTGCCAGTAGTTCCAGAGTCCATTCCGGGACTAGGGACCGCGAGCAGTACTTC.

This clone was recorded a few times. The chain recombines TRBV9 with TRBJ1-2; 11 bases line up with TRBD1. With V trimmed by 4 bases and J by 5 bases, 10 bases remained unmatched. The CDR3 runs 16 residues. The V gene's germline CDR1 is SGDLS and CDR2 YYNGEE. This CDR3 is CASSPTGQGALYGYTF. The CDR3 DNA reads TGTGCCAGCAGCCCGACCGGACAGGGGGCGTTATATGGCTACACCTTC. The full variable domain, rest sourced from reference TRBV9 and TRBJ1-2, is DSGVTQTPKHLITATGQRVTLRCSPRSGDLSVYWYQQSLDQGLQFLIQYYNGEERAKGNILERFSAQQFPDLHSELNLSSLELGDSALYFCASSPTGQGALYGYTFGSGTRLTVV.

The CDR3 loop is CASSYPRGGLNTEAFF. DNA of the CDR3: TGTGCCAGCAGTTACCCACGGGGGGGCCTGAACACTGAAGCTTTCTTT. The J gene is TRBJ1-1, the V gene TRBV7-2; possible D gene TRBD1, 6 bases. CDR3 size: 16 residues. CDR1 is SGHTA, CDR2 FQGNSA, per germline. Trimming shortened V by 6 bases and J by 0 bases, and 17 bases separated the two germline ends.

The chain joins TRBV19 to TRBJ2-5, with 11 bases lining up with TRBD2. The length of the CDR3 is 18 residues. Germline assignment: CDR1 LNHDA and CDR2 SQIVND (reference sequence). J was trimmed by 3 bases and V by 3 bases; bases with no gene match: 12. This CDR3 is CASSMFHGTSGGEETQYF. The DNA for the CDR3 is TGTGCCAGTAGTATGTTTCACGGGACTAGCGGTGGTGAAGAGACCCAGTACTTC.

The chain couples TRBV3-1 (or the pseudogene TRBV3-2) to TRBJ1-5; D is uncertain. The CDR3 runs 12 residues. V was shortened by 2 bases and J by 6 bases, with 5 bases between the two germline ends. The germline V gene has CDR1 LGHDT and CDR2 YNNKEL (reference sequence). The CDR3 bases are TGTGCCAGCAGCCAATACGGTCAGCCCCAGCATTTT. Translated, it gives CASSQYGQPQHF.

The chain joins TRBV6-5 to TRBJ1-1; 12 bases fit TRBD1. The CDR3 covers 13 residues. Germline assignment: CDR1 MNHEY and CDR2 SVGAGI. The junction had 5 bases not matched to a gene; V was cut back by 8 bases and J by 7 bases. CDR3 bases: TGTGCCAGCCGCGGGACAGGGGGCCTTGAAGCTTTCTTT. This codes for CASRGTGGLEAFF.

The gene calls are TRBV15 and TRBJ1-2; no definite D call. CDR3 length: 14 amino acids. V was shortened by 0 bases and J by 4 bases, with 9 bases between the two germline ends. Germline lookup yields CDR1 LNHNV and CDR2 YYDKDF (reference sequence). In DNA, the CDR3 is TGTGCCACCAGCAGAGATGGCCAGATCTATGGCTACACCTTC. Its protein product is CATSRDGQIYGYTF.

The chain has TRBV4-1 and TRBJ2-7, with a weak D call TRBD1 (6 bases). CDR1 and CDR2 (germline): MGHRA, YSYEKL. The CDR3 consists of 13 residues. V dropped 0 bases and J dropped 7 bases, with 10 bases sitting between them. CDR3 nucleotide sequence: TGCGCCAGCAGCCAAGATGGGGGCCGGGAGCAGTACTTC. It is translated as CASSQDGGREQYF.

V is TRBV29-1 and J is TRBJ1-2; 8 nucleotides align to TRBD1. In germline, CDR1 is SQVTM, CDR2 ANQGSEA. There are 16 residues in the CDR3. Trimming took 3 bases from V and 4 from J; bases not matched to a gene: 13. Here the CDR3 reads CSVDSTQGGGIYGYTF. For the CDR3, the DNA is TGCAGCGTTGATTCTACACAGGGGGGAGGTATCTATGGCTACACCTTC.

The genes are TRBV6-1 and TRBJ1-2; no firm D call. The CDR3 has 12 amino acids. V was shortened by 2 bases and J by 5 bases, with 6 bases between the two germline ends. The V gene's germline CDR1 is MNHNS and CDR2 SASEGT. CDR3 bases: TGTGCCAGCAGTGAACGGGGTTATGGCTACACCTTC. Its protein product is CASSERGYGYTF.

The count of this clone is one. The chain recombines TRBV9 with TRBJ2-2, with 12 bases that match TRBD2. CDR1 SGDLS and CDR2 YYNGEE come from the germline V gene. The V segment lost 0 bases and the J segment 6 bases; nucleotides outside the gene matches: 12. The CDR3 extends over 19 amino acids. The CDR3 nucleotides read TGTGCCAGCAGCGTAGGTACTAGCGGGAGGCCATTTTCCGCCGGGGAGCTGTTTTTT. Protein product: CASSVGTSGRPFSAGELFF. The entire variable domain, with the rest obtained from reference TRBV9 and TRBJ2-2, is as follows: DSGVTQTPKHLITATGQRVTLRCSPRSGDLSVYWYQQSLDQGLQFLIQYYNGEERAKGNILERFSAQQFPDLHSELNLSSLELGDSALYFCASSVGTSGRPFSAGELFFGEGSRLTVL.

The rearrangement uses TRBV30 and TRBJ1-3; no definite D call. Germline V gives CDR1 GTSNPN, CDR2 SVGIG (reference sequence). The CDR3 is 14 amino acids. Trimming removed 0 bases at V and 4 bases at J, with 10 bases between. CDR3: CAWSVGNRGNTIYF. CDR3 sequence (DNA): TGTGCCTGGAGTGTAGGAAACAGAGGAAACACCATATATTTT. The variable domain in full, with the rest retrieved from reference TRBV30 and TRBJ1-3, is SQTIHQWPATLVQPVGSPLSLECTVEGTSNPNLYWYRQAAGRGLQLLFYSVGIGQISSEVPQNLSASRPQDRQFILSSKKLLLSDSGFYLCAWSVGNRGNTIYFGEGSWLTVV.

This chain uses TRBV18 with TRBJ2-2; 8 bases are shared with TRBD2. The CDR3 contains 16 residues. The V and J ends lost 3 bases and 5 bases, in that order; junction bases with no gene match: 8. The V gene's germline CDR1 is KGHSH and CDR2 LQKENI. CDR3 DNA: TGTGCCAGCTCACCGAGAAGCGGGAGAGATACCGGGGAGCTGTTTTTT. As protein: CASSPRSGRDTGELFF.

This chain uses TRBV4-2 with TRBJ2-1; TRBD2 matches 9 bases. The germline V gene has CDR1 LGHNA and CDR2 YNFKEQ. This CDR3 spans 16 amino acids. The trim removed 3 bases at V and 4 bases at J, leaving 7 bases unmatched. The CDR3 DNA is TGTGCCAGCAGCCAGGCCGGGACTAGCTCATACAATGAGCAGTTCTTC. Its protein is CASSQAGTSSYNEQFF.

The rearrangement joins TRBV28 to TRBJ1-1; D is perhaps TRBD1 (6 bases). This CDR3 region has 14 residues. Per germline, CDR1 MDHEN and CDR2 SYDVKM. Trimming cost V 7 bases and J 0 bases, with 12 bases left between them. This chain's CDR3 is CASMGAGMNTEAFF. The DNA of the CDR3 is TGTGCCAGCATGGGGGCAGGGATGAACACTGAAGCTTTCTTT.